This T cell receptor beta chain was documented in a study of shared clonotypes between healthy human individuals. J lost 5 bases, V lost 5 bases, and 5 bases had no gene match. The CDR3 is 14 residues long. Germline assignment: CDR1 SGHNT and CDR2 YENEEA. TCRdb keeps only in-frame clones here, not all; method: immunoSEQ multiplex PCR. The sample lists 2 million to 3 million clones, over 85% occurring once. The receptor's source is a man between 18 and 35 years old in good health. Some clones in this sample may be carry-over from other donors' samples. The specimen was naive CD4+ T cells from PBMCs. The subset here: CD45RA+ positively selected. The V and J genes are TRBV11-3 and TRBJ2-5; 10 bases match TRBD2. The CDR3 region has the DNA TGTGCCAGCAGCCAGCGGGGGGGTGGCGAGACCCAGTACTTC. Its translation is CASSQRGGGETQYF.